This TCR beta chain was captured by sequencing in a study of cytomegalovirus exposure and HLA in healthy donors (dated by TCRdb to the late 2010s). A note on the overall study: A later analysis indicated that the 95 to 150 validation repertoires were generated on the platform also employed for the 650 to 850 repertoires of the first cohort. The study aimed to test whether cataloging public T cell receptors could reveal signatures of past pathogen exposure. In addition to the first cohort of several hundred subjects, a separate validation cohort of about 120 different subjects was used. The study combined high-throughput TCR immunosequencing, statistical association of individual TCRs with disease status, and machine learning to predict cytomegalovirus infection status. Here is what the overall study found, with its caveats: The classifier was reported to diagnose cytomegalovirus status with high specificity and sensitivity in both the original cohort and the validation cohort. A later analysis lacked HLA typing for the validation cohort, so it scored co-occurrence in that cohort across all 120 or so repertoires. A few of the identified cytomegalovirus-associated TCR beta chains were confirmed in vitro to be specific for cytomegalovirus antigens. While some public TCRs were present in many individuals, most TCR sequences turned up only very rarely across donors. The study listed approximately 150 TCR beta chains as associated with cytomegalovirus. The authors suggested that the approach could potentially be generalized to other disease states and immunological phenotypes. In a later analysis, TCRs clustered in the first cohort were found to also tend to co-occur in the approximately 120 validation repertoires, with roughly 93% of cluster scores above 0.

A word on this clone: The antigen this receptor binds is unknown. Nothing much larger sits one base from this clone, and base qualities are not available.

The library was obtained by the immunoSEQ multiplex PCR assay. Per the authors' processing: A statistical classification framework was built for diagnosing cytomegalovirus status from the catalog of TCR beta chain sequences. This immuneACCESS table, as held by TCRdb, lists in-frame sequences with V and J called but not all clones. Of the missing ones, under half trace to an unresolved V gene in checked studies; the others have no known cause. The V and J calls and clone size come from that table; D and trimming were worked out from the DNA. Counted in this sample were more than 250,000 clones; 90% of them appeared once. The ten biggest clones cover just over 3% of the sample. The V end gives up 5 bases and the J end 4 bases, leaving 11 bases in the junction not matched to a gene. Taken from cysteine to phenylalanine, the CDR3 has 15 residues. The read is trimmed to its CDR3 DNA, 45 bases read in frame from base 1. Sequences MDHEN (CDR1) and SYDVKM (CDR2) are obtained from the germline V gene.

The donors belonged to the validation cohort of over a hundred subjects, which was separate from the approximately 700-subject first cohort. The sequenced sample consisted of PBMCs. The origin of this receptor is a woman aged 30 to 39 in good health and CMV-seronegative. The rearrangement combines TRBV28 with TRBJ2-7; the central 7 bases match TRBD1. Here is the DNA: TGTGCCAGCAGTCCGATATTCGGGACAGCTTACGAGCAGTACTTC. It is translated as CASSPIFGTAYEQYF. Full variable domain (CDR3 extended with the reference TRBV28 and TRBJ2-7 proteins): DVKVTQSSRYLVKRTGEKVFLECVQDMDHENMFWYRQDPGLGLRLIYFSYDVKMKEKGDIPEGYSVSREKKERFSLILESASTNQTSMYLCASSPIFGTAYEQYFGPGTRLTVT.